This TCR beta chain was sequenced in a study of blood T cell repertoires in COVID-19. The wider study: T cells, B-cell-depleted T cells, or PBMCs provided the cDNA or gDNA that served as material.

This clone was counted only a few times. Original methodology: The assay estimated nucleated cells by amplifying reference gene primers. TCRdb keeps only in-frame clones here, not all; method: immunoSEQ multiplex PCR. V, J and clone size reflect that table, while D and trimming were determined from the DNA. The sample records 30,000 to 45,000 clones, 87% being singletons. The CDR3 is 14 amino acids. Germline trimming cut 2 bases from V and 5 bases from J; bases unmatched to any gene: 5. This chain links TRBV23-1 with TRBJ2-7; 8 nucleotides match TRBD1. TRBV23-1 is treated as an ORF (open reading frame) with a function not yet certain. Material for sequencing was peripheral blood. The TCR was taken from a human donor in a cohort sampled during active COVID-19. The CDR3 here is CASSQEDRVDEQYF. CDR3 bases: TGCGCCAGCAGTCAAGAGGACAGGGTGGACGAGCAGTACTTC.